These 3 T cell receptor beta chains share one sample of origin, sequenced in a study of glioma-infiltrating T cells after dendritic cell vaccination (dated by TCRdb to 2016 to 2017). Receptors were amplified or captured by the immunoSEQ multiplex PCR assay. TCRdb took over this immuneACCESS table, retaining in-frame rearrangements with V and J assigned. Such tables are incomplete; in checked studies, under half of the missing clones stem from an unresolved V gene, and the remainder is unexplained. The sample has about 65,000 clones on record, 86% of them singletons. Jointly, the top ten make up 11% of the sample. The time point label, as the study defines it: after dendritic cell vaccination, including at tumor progression/relapse. The specimen comprised blood, sampled after dendritic cell vaccination. The source of these receptors is a human donor with glioblastoma.

Here the CDR3 DNA reads TGTGCTAGTGGTTTGGTACGGGCAGGGGTCGGGGATACGCAGTATTTT. Translating it yields CASGLVRAGVGDTQYF. The chain uses TRBV12-5 and TRBJ2-3; TRBD1 might be the D (6 bases). Trimming took 0 bases from V and 6 from J, leaving 16 bases between them. This CDR3 has 16 residues. CDR1 and CDR2 from the germline V gene are LGHNT and FRNRAP.

This clone has a single count. The genes are TRBV4-2 and TRBJ1-1; TRBD1 agrees at 8 bases. The CDR3 length is 15 residues. CDR1 is LGHNA, CDR2 YNFKEQ, per germline. Trimming at V came to 2 bases and at J to 0 bases, leaving 2 bases not matched to a gene. CDR3 region: CASSQTGGMNTEAFF. CDR3 coding DNA: TGTGCCAGCAGCCAAACAGGGGGTATGAACACTGAAGCTTTCTTT.

This chain uses TRBV6-1 with TRBJ1-1, with 8 positions matching TRBD1. J gave up 7 bases and V 5 bases, and 6 bases lay outside the gene matches. From germline, CDR1 is MNHNS and CDR2 SASEGT. The length of the CDR3 is 13 residues. CDR3 DNA sequence: TGTGCCAGCAGTACCCACAGGGGGATTGAAGCTTTCTTT. As protein: CASSTHRGIEAFF.